This paragraph reports one T cell receptor (beta chain). This entry is derived from a study of blood T cell repertoires in COVID-19. Study in general: Researchers got acute and convalescent COVID-19 samples from the United States, Italy and Spain. Sample material is recorded as cDNA or gDNA derived from T cells, B-cell-depleted T cells, or PBMCs.

In the authors' methods: From reference gene primer amplification, estimates of nucleated cell counts were derived. Libraries were prepared by immunoSEQ multiplex PCR; TCRdb keeps only in-frame clonotypes and omits some of them. V, J and clone size derive from that table, while D and trimming were established from the DNA sequence. The sample yields around 300,000 clones, approximately 89% seen once. Recruited during active infection, patients (from Seattle) were subsequently followed longitudinally. The TCR comes from a woman in her twenties or thirties with COVID-19, enrolled during active disease. Sequenced input: peripheral blood.

The CDR3 is CASSLDGGNYNEQFF. In DNA, the CDR3 is TGTGCCAGCAGCTTGGATGGCGGGAATTACAATGAGCAGTTCTTC. The rearrangement uses TRBV5-4 and TRBJ2-1; tentatively, D is TRBD2 (6 bases). Looked up from germline, CDR1 is SGHNT and CDR2 is YYREEE (reference sequence). The CDR3 sequence is 15 residues long. The V and J ends lost 0 bases and 4 bases respectively, with 11 bases between them.